The source of this T cell receptor beta chain is a study of post-analysis software for immune sequencing data. Study-level findings and limits: The normalized Chao1 diversity of multiple sclerosis patients was significantly lower than that of controls. Included in a set of about five TRBV segments more frequent in patients than controls were TRBV5-6, TRBV5-1 and TRBV20-1.

There are a few counts of this clonotype. What it recognizes is unknown. Prepared libraries of TCR beta cDNA carried unique molecular identifiers. In TCRdb, the PCR reads were re-called with MiXCR into one record per CDR3 protein. The sample yields approximately 180,000 distinct CDR3 sequences, approximately 30% seen once. Germline V gene data show CDR1 as SGHRS and CDR2 as YFSETQ. CDR3 size: 14 residues. Trimming removed 3 bases from V and 2 bases from J, with 11 bases in between. The genes are TRBV5-1 and TRBJ1-1; no firm D call. The origin of this receptor is a girl aged 5-17 years with multiple sclerosis. Sample: blood. The CDR3 nucleotides read TGCGCCAGCAGCTGGTTGACGGTAAACACTGAAGCTTTCTTT. It codes for CASSWLTVNTEAFF. Together with reference TRBV5-1 and TRBJ1-1, the CDR3 gives the full variable domain: KAGVTQTPRYLIKTRGQQVTLSCSPISGHRSVSWYQQTPGQGLQFLFEYFSETQRNKGNFPGRFSGRQFSNSRSEMNVSTLELGDSALYLCASSWLTVNTEAFFGQGTRLTVV.